The 9 T cell receptor beta chains below all came from one sample that was sequenced in a study of blood T cell repertoires in COVID-19. Here immunoSEQ multiplex PCR was the method, and the copy in TCRdb shows in-frame clones only, minus some. The table has around 430,000 clones, 85% to 90% seen once. The sample consisted of PBMCs or T cells enriched from blood (not recorded which). The receptors here all came from a woman between 45 and 65 years old who had recovered from COVID-19.

This clone appeared a few times. The chain couples TRBV19 to TRBJ2-5, with 8 bases matching TRBD2. The CDR3 spans 15 residues. The V gene end was trimmed by 4 bases and the J gene end by 5 bases; junction bases not matched to a gene: 9. In germline, CDR1 is LNHDA, CDR2 SQIVND (reference sequence). CDR3 coding DNA: TGTGCCAGTAGTAGTAGCGGGGACCGTCGGGAGACCCAGTACTTC. It specifies CASSSSGDRRETQYF. Full variable domain (remainder filled in from reference TRBV19 and TRBJ2-5): DGGITQSPKYLFRKEGQNVTLSCEQNLNHDAMYWYRQDPGQGLRLIYYSQIVNDFQKGDIAEGYSVSREKKESFPLTVTSAQKNPTAFYLCASSSSGDRRETQYFGPGTRLLVL.

The count of this clone is one. The J gene is TRBJ2-1, the V gene TRBV4-1, with 9 bases that match TRBD2. J lost 8 bases, V lost 1 base, and 6 bases had no gene match. Germline CDR1 is MGHRA and CDR2 is YSYEKL. The CDR3 covers 15 residues. DNA for the CDR3: TGCGCCAGCAGCCAAGGGCTAGCGGGGAAGGATGAGCAGTTCTTC. Translation: CASSQGLAGKDEQFF.

On this clone: One junction end does not reproduce the germline sequence, and a read error may be involved. The chain carries TRBV7-8 and TRBJ2-2, with D possibly being TRBD2 (5 bases). Germline CDR1 and CDR2: SGHVS and FQNEAQ. This CDR3 spans 15 amino acids. As DNA, the CDR3 is TGTGCCAGCAGCTTAGAACCGTGGAACACCGGGGAGCCGTTTTTT. Its protein is CASSLEPWNTGEPFF.

The V gene is TRBV11-3, the J gene TRBJ2-6; TRBD2 aligns across 7 bases. This CDR3 is built from 15 residues. Trimming took 5 bases from V and 2 from J; bases not matched to a gene: 3. The germline gives CDR1 SGHNT, CDR2 YENEEA. The CDR3 nucleotides read TGTGCCAGCAGCGCCCGGGGGGCTGGGGCCAACGTCCTGACTTTC. Residues: CASSARGAGANVLTF.

This clone turned up a few times. The gene calls are TRBV20-1 and TRBJ1-3; TRBD1 matches 7 bases. CDR1 is DFQATT and CDR2 is SNEGSKA in the germline V gene (reference sequence). The CDR3 spans 15 residues. The V segment lost 3 bases and the J segment 5 bases; nucleotides outside the gene matches: 10. The CDR3 DNA sequence: TGCAGTGCTAGTCCGGGACAGAGATTTAGAAACACCATATATTTT. This sequence encodes CSASPGQRFRNTIYF.

The V gene is TRBV18, the J gene TRBJ1-2, with 12 bases identical to TRBD1. V was clipped by 4 bases and J by 7 bases; unmatched bases: 7. The CDR3 sequence is 15 residues long. Germline V gene sequence: CDR1 KGHSH, CDR2 LQKENI. Written as DNA, the CDR3 is TGTGCCAGCTCACACCCGGGACAGGGGGCTGGTGGCTACACCTTC. The encoded protein is CASSHPGQGAGGYTF.

This chain joins TRBV6-6 and TRBJ1-3, with D uncertain. Germline V gives CDR1 MNHNY, CDR2 SVGAGI (reference sequence). The CDR3 has 14 amino acids. V lost 7 bases, J lost 0 bases, and 10 bases lay in between. The CDR3 reads CASTFRSSGNTIYF. In DNA form, the CDR3 reads TGTGCCAGCACGTTCAGAAGCTCTGGAAACACCATATATTTT.

The chain is built from TRBV10-3 and TRBJ1-2; the match to TRBD1 covers 8 bases. The CDR3 has 15 residues. Per the germline V gene, CDR1 is ENHRY and CDR2 is SYGVKD. V lost 3 bases and J lost 4; bases outside the gene matches: 7. This CDR3 is CAISDPGTGFYGYTF. Here the CDR3 DNA reads TGTGCCATCAGTGATCCCGGGACAGGCTTCTATGGCTACACCTTC.

J is TRBJ2-3 and V is TRBV11-3, with D possibly matching TRBD1 (6 bases). The germline gives CDR1 SGHNT, CDR2 YENEEA. The V gene lost 4 bases and the J gene lost 4 bases, with 12 bases spanning the gap. CDR3 size: 14 residues. The chain's CDR3 is CASSYAGEPDTQYF. CDR3 bases: TGTGCCAGCAGCTACGCAGGGGAGCCAGATACGCAGTATTTT.